The 22 T cell receptor beta chains presented below share a single source sample, sequenced in a study of blood T cell repertoires in COVID-19. Clones were sequenced by immunoSEQ multiplex PCR, and TCRdb holds only the in-frame ones, with some missing. The table has about half a million clones, roughly nine tenths seen once. The source material was PBMCs or T cells enriched from blood (not recorded which). The receptors were gathered from a woman aged 60-75 years who had recovered from COVID-19.

The chain combines TRBV27 with TRBJ2-1; D gene ambiguous. Germline CDR1 and CDR2: MNHEY and SMNVEV (reference sequence). V was trimmed by 0 bases and J by 3 bases, leaving 3 bases between them. This CDR3 contains 13 residues. The CDR3 bases are TGTGCCAGCAGTTTATCGAGCTACAATGAGCAGTTCTTC. Translated: CASSLSSYNEQFF.

This chain joins TRBV5-5 and TRBJ1-5; D perhaps matches TRBD1 (6 bases). Trimming pared 0 bases from V and 0 bases from J, leaving 10 bases between. The CDR3 has 16 residues. Germline V lookup: CDR1 SGHKS, CDR2 YYEKEE (reference sequence). This CDR3 reads CASSLAGGASNQPQHF. The DNA for the CDR3 is TGTGCCAGCAGCTTGGCCGGGGGGGCTAGCAATCAGCCCCAGCATTTT.

In its sample, this clone was seen a few times. This specimen includes other DNA sequences encoding the same CDR3. The CDR3 loop reads CASSQGAGTEAFF. CDR3 DNA: TGCGCCAGCAGCCAGGGGGCTGGCACTGAAGCTTTCTTT. The J gene is TRBJ1-1, the V gene TRBV4-1; D perhaps matches TRBD1 (6 bases). V gave up 3 bases and J gave up 4 bases, with 9 bases separating them. The CDR3 totals 13 residues. The germline V gene encodes CDR1 MGHRA and CDR2 YSYEKL.

This rearrangement joins TRBV6-5 to TRBJ1-3; TRBD1 is a possible D gene (6 bases). V dropped 7 bases and J dropped 4 bases, with 14 bases sitting between them. The CDR3 contains 14 residues. Germline CDR1 and CDR2: MNHEY and SVGAGI. CDR3 nucleotides: TGTGCCAGCACCCAAGGGGGAATGGGAAACACCATATATTTT. Protein sequence: CASTQGGMGNTIYF.

This clone has just one count. This sequence joins TRBV5-6 and TRBJ2-3; tentatively, D is TRBD1 (6 bases). This CDR3 has 16 residues. Germline V gives CDR1 SGHDT, CDR2 YYEEEE. V lost 4 bases and J 1 base, leaving 16 bases between the germline ends. CDR3 nucleotides: TGTGCCAGCAGCACCGCAGGGGTCGGGGGCACAGATACGCAGTATTTT. Protein product: CASSTAGVGGTDTQYF.

The V and J genes are TRBV11-3 and TRBJ2-5; 9 bases match TRBD2. The V gene end was trimmed by 5 bases and the J gene end by 3 bases; junction bases not matched to a gene: 4. The CDR3 length is 14 residues. CDR1 and CDR2 (germline): SGHNT, YENEEA. The chain's CDR3 is CASSISGGEETQYF. In DNA, the CDR3 is TGTGCCAGCAGCATTAGCGGGGGAGAAGAGACCCAGTACTTC. Variable domain in full (rest from reference TRBV11-3 and TRBJ2-5): EAGVVQSPRYKIIEKKQPVAFWCNPISGHNTLYWYLQNLGQGPELLIRYENEEAVDDSQLPKDRFSAERLKGVDSTLKIQPAELGDSAVYLCASSISGGEETQYFGPGTRLLVL.

The gene calls are TRBV5-4 and TRBJ2-2; TRBD2 agrees at 8 bases. This CDR3 is 15 amino acids long. CDR1 SGHNT and CDR2 YYREEE come from the germline V gene (reference sequence). The J segment lost 4 bases and the V segment lost 3 bases, leaving 5 bases of the junction unmatched. The CDR3 spells CASSSGGWATGELFF. The CDR3 bases are TGTGCCAGCAGCTCGGGGGGGTGGGCCACCGGGGAGCTGTTTTTT.

The chain links TRBV28 to TRBJ2-6; D may be TRBD1 (5 bases). Trimming removed 6 bases from V and 0 bases from J, with 6 bases in between. The CDR3 has 14 amino acids. CDR1 is MDHEN, CDR2 SYDVKM, per germline. The chain's CDR3 is CASRQGSGANVLTF. CDR3 in DNA: TGTGCCAGCAGGCAGGGCTCTGGGGCCAACGTCCTGACTTTC.

V is TRBV5-8 and J is TRBJ1-2, with D uncertain. Trimming removed 1 base at V and 7 bases at J, with 14 bases between. The germline gives CDR1 SGHTS, CDR2 YDEGEE. The CDR3 covers 14 residues. The CDR3: CASSLHHQLRGYTF. CDR3 bases: TGTGCCAGCAGCTTGCATCACCAATTGCGTGGCTACACCTTC.

The chain combines TRBV2 with TRBJ1-5; D is undetermined. The CDR3 runs to 15 residues. Trimming took 2 bases from V and 2 from J, leaving 10 bases between them. Germline V gives CDR1 SNHLY, CDR2 FYNNEI. The CDR3 is CASSESGWRNQPQHF. CDR3 in DNA: TGTGCCAGCAGTGAATCGGGGTGGCGCAATCAGCCCCAGCATTTT.

This chain uses TRBV18 with TRBJ2-7; D ambiguous. Germline V gives CDR1 KGHSH, CDR2 LQKENI. The CDR3 has 14 residues. V gave up 6 bases and J gave up 2 bases, with 14 bases separating them. The CDR3 loop reads CASSKTDGAYEQYF. The DNA for the CDR3 is TGTGCCAGCTCTAAGACTGACGGAGCCTACGAGCAGTACTTC.

The chain couples TRBV2 to TRBJ1-1; D is ambiguous. Germline loops: CDR1 SNHLY, CDR2 FYNNEI. The V gene lost 6 bases and the J gene lost 0 bases, with 8 bases spanning the gap. This CDR3 is 13 amino acids long. The CDR3 DNA follows: TGTGCCAGCAGGAGGGTCATGAACACTGAAGCTTTCTTT. It is translated as CASRRVMNTEAFF. Complete variable domain (other parts from reference TRBV2 and TRBJ1-1): EPEVTQTPSHQVTQMGQEVILRCVPISNHLYFYWYRQILGQKVEFLVSFYNNEISEKSEIFDDQFSVERPDGSNFTLKIRSTKLEDSAMYFCASRRVMNTEAFFGQGTRLTVV.

The chain couples TRBV28 to TRBJ1-2; TRBD1 is a possible D gene (6 bases). V gave up 7 bases and J gave up 4 bases, with 28 bases separating them. The CDR3 has 18 residues. Germline CDR1 is MDHEN and CDR2 is SYDVKM. The CDR3 loop reads CASTPGGAAGRQPYGYTF. Written as DNA, the CDR3 is TGTGCCAGCACCCCCGGGGGGGCGGCAGGGCGGCAACCCTATGGCTACACCTTC.

The CDR3 sequence is CASSPGTGAIADYGYTF. The DNA of the CDR3 is TGCGCCAGCAGCCCCGGGACAGGGGCCATAGCTGACTATGGCTACACCTTC. V is TRBV5-1 and J is TRBJ1-2; 10 bases line up with TRBD1. The V gene's germline CDR1 is SGHRS and CDR2 YFSETQ. This CDR3 comprises 17 residues. V shed 4 bases, J shed 3 bases, and the junction held 12 bases outside the gene matches.

This rearrangement joins TRBV7-9 to TRBJ1-2, with unresolved D. CDR3 size: 11 residues. V lost 5 bases and J 3 bases, leaving 4 bases between the germline ends. In germline, CDR1 is SEHNR, CDR2 FQNEAQ (reference sequence). The CDR3 region has the DNA TGTGCCAGCAGCCCCGACTATGGCTACACCTTC. It specifies CASSPDYGYTF.

This clone occurred once. J is TRBJ1-2 and V is TRBV2; D is ambiguous. This CDR3 is built from 13 residues. The V gene's germline CDR1 is SNHLY and CDR2 FYNNEI. The ends were cut back, 4 bases at V and 6 bases at J, with 12 bases in the middle. CDR3 nucleotides: TGTGCCAGCAGTGTATCACGTCGGGATGGCTACACCTTC. Protein product: CASSVSRRDGYTF.

This sequence joins TRBV7-9 and TRBJ1-4; a possible D gene is TRBD1 (6 bases). The germline CDR1 and CDR2 sequences are SEHNR and FQNEAQ (reference sequence). The V end was cut by 1 base, the J end by 8 bases, with 14 bases between. The CDR3 totals 15 residues. This chain's CDR3 is CASSLVSGGWEKLFF. The CDR3 DNA reads as TGTGCCAGCAGCTTAGTATCTGGGGGCTGGGAAAAACTGTTTTTT.

Details on this clone: Other nucleotide sequences in the sample specify the same CDR3. CDR3 amino acids: CASGQGSYEQYF. CDR3 nucleotide sequence: TGCGCCAGCGGACAGGGGTCCTACGAGCAGTACTTC. The chain links TRBV5-1 to TRBJ2-7; the match to TRBD1 covers 9 bases. The CDR3 is 12 amino acids. Germline CDR1 reads SGHRS; CDR2 reads YFSETQ. The J segment lost 1 base and the V segment lost 7 bases, leaving 0 bases of the junction unmatched.

Here the CDR3 DNA reads TGTGCCAGCAGCTCGGGGGGTCCGTACGAGCAGTACTTC. It specifies CASSSGGPYEQYF. The genes are TRBV11-2 and TRBJ2-7, with 7 bases fitting TRBD2. The CDR3 spans 13 residues. The ends lost 4 bases at V and 4 bases at J; junction bases unmatched: 4. Germline V gene lookup returns CDR1 SGHAT and CDR2 FQNNGV.

V and J are TRBV4-1 and TRBJ2-2; 7 bases are shared with TRBD2. Germline CDR1 reads MGHRA; CDR2 reads YSYEKL. The V and J ends lost 1 base and 6 bases, in that order; junction bases with no gene match: 5. The CDR3 spans 15 residues. CDR3 DNA: TGCGCCAGCAGCCAAGTCCGGACTAGGGCCGGGGAGCTGTTTTTT. Translating gives CASSQVRTRAGELFF.

The chain uses TRBV10-1 and TRBJ2-5, with 9 bases aligning to TRBD1. The CDR3 has 15 residues. Looked up from germline, CDR1 is WNHNN and CDR2 is SYGVQD (reference sequence). V gave up 4 bases and J gave up 3 bases; unmatched junction bases: 6. CDR3 region: CASSGPGTGKETQYF. The CDR3 coding sequence is TGCGCCAGCAGTGGACCCGGGACAGGGAAAGAGACCCAGTACTTC.

V and J are TRBV7-9 and TRBJ1-5; maybe TRBD1 (6 bases). Germline assignment: CDR1 SEHNR and CDR2 FQNEAQ (reference sequence). This CDR3 has 14 residues. V gave up 6 bases and J gave up 4 bases, with 13 bases separating them. The CDR3 sequence is CASSKDRINQPQHF. The CDR3 region has the DNA TGTGCCAGCAGTAAAGACAGGATTAATCAGCCCCAGCATTTT.